The source of this TCR beta chain is a study of PD-1 blockade in classical Hodgkin lymphoma (dated by TCRdb to between 2020 and 2021). Looking at the study overall: Nivolumab dosing was 3 mg/kg intravenously every 2 weeks, continuing until either disease progression or unacceptable toxicity. The study used TCR beta sequencing and CyTOF to define a peripheral blood immune signature of response to PD-1 blockade in classical Hodgkin lymphoma. Beyond this particular receptor, the publication reports: Lower diversity was observed in patients in whom nivolumab was started less than 1 year after ASCT, and these patients were excluded from later analyses so that confounding by immune reconstitution would be avoided. Baseline diversity similar to that of newly diagnosed patients was observed in trial patients achieving complete response, whereas significantly lower diversity was observed in partial responders and progressors. CD4+ but not CD8+ TCR diversity rose significantly by C4D1 (p=0.0027 vs p=0.16), most apparent in complete responders (p=0.02). Newly diagnosed patients were reported to have lower baseline TCR diversity than healthy donors, and relapsed/refractory patients were reported to have lower baseline TCR diversity still. Only a single clinical trial cohort was studied, and what caused the repertoire differences, possibly disease activity or prior therapy, remained undefined.

The Qiagen DNeasy kit was used to extract genomic DNA from unsorted PBMCs and from the negatively selected CD4+ and CD8+ fractions. Using primers that anneal to V and J segments, immunoSEQ multiplex PCR amplified the TCR beta CDR3 regions. A synthetic immune receptor repertoire was used to minimize amplification bias, and remaining bias was computationally removed after sequencing. The original methods were these. Custom Python scripts were used to quantify repertoire diversity as the Shannon entropy index. Unsorted, CD4+ and CD8+ repertoires were analyzed separately, except in combined analyses where CD4+ and CD8+ sequences were merged in silico. A clone was considered expanded if an increase in frequency of at least 2-fold after treatment relative to C1D1 was found, and a pseudocount of 0.5 was applied to clones undetected at baseline. Clones with 0 or 1 copy at C1D1 were classified as singleton clones, and clones with 2 or more copies were classified as non-singleton clones. Clones expanded in unsorted samples were assigned a CD4+, CD8+ or unknown annotation through matching of protein sequences in sorted samples from the same patient. Wilcoxon tests were applied to paired samples to test diversity changes from C1D1 to C4D1. What TCRdb holds here is the immuneACCESS table cut down to in-frame rearrangements. Part of the clones is not present; checked against another copy, under half of the missing clones reflect an unresolved V gene, and the others are unexplained. V, J and clone size reflect that table, while D and trimming were determined from the DNA. A total of some 39,000 clones appear in this sample, just under 80% of them only once. Of the sample, around a third falls within the top ten clones.

There are a few counts of this clone. Its antigen target is currently unknown. No base quality values were provided; no much bigger clone lies one nucleotide off. The V and J ends are trimmed by 3 bases and 5 bases, leaving 12 bases between them. From the cysteine through the phenylalanine, the CDR3 covers 14 amino acids. The entry retains the CDR3 DNA only, 42 bases that are in frame from base 1. CDR1 and CDR2 (KGHSH, LQKENI) derive from the germline V gene. The time point label, read with the paper, signifies: cycle 4 day 1 (C4D1), after 6 weeks of nivolumab. All trial patients had relapsed after autologous stem cell transplantation, with cohorts A, B and C differing in prior brentuximab vedotin exposure. The trial cohort comprised 60 or so patients with relapsed/refractory classical Hodgkin lymphoma whose best overall responses were complete response, partial response or progressive disease. Trial patients were treated with single-agent nivolumab in the multi-cohort phase II CheckMate 205 trial. Best overall response was determined by an independent review committee according to the 2007 International Working Group response criteria. Trial PBMCs were obtained immediately prior to nivolumab initiation (C1D1) and on therapy at cycle 2 day 1 and cycle 4 day 1. Peripheral blood was collected in 8 mL Vacutainer Cell Preparation Tubes, from which PBMCs were isolated by centrifugation and then cryopreserved.

The clonotype originates from a human donor with classical Hodgkin lymphoma. The specimen was peripheral blood mononuclear cells (PBMCs), collected before the fourth cycle of nivolumab. The rearrangement combines TRBV18 with TRBJ2-3, with TRBD2 perhaps the D gene, on 7 matching bases. The CDR3 protein sequence reads: CASSPRGGRDTQYF. The nucleotide sequence is given as TGTGCCAGCTCACCCAGGGGCGGGAGAGATACGCAGTATTTT.